This T cell receptor beta chain was identified in a study of OX40 agonist ivuxolimab in advanced cancers. Study overall: Of mixed ages from about 20 to 85 and averaging approximately 60 years, the group was almost 85% male.

Profiled with immunoSEQ multiplex PCR; TCRdb holds only in-frame clones, not every one. The sample records about 40,000 clones, about 91% being singletons. The table lists this clone with a count of one. One end of the junction fails to match germline, which may point to a read error. The V gene's germline CDR1 is SGHRS and CDR2 YFSETQ. The CDR3 totals 12 residues. This sample comprised CD4+ or CD8+ T cells sorted from blood, obtained in a trial of the OX40 agonist ivuxolimab. The TCR comes from an adult with an advanced solid tumor such as melanoma, head and neck, liver or kidney cancer. V gene TRBV5-1 combines with J gene TRBJ2-1; no reliable D call. The CDR3 region is CAGSLGGYEQFF. The CDR3 DNA sequence: TGCGCCGGCAGCTTGGGTGGGTACGAGCAGTTCTTC.